These 13 T cell receptor beta chains share one sample of origin, sequenced in a study of beta chain features in type 1 diabetes (dated by TCRdb to the late 2010s). Libraries were prepared through the immunoSEQ multiplex PCR assay. The entire isolated RNA was reverse transcribed using the High Capacity cDNA Reverse Transcription Kit, and thus expressed TCRB transcripts were sequenced. Held by TCRdb, this immuneACCESS table contains in-frame sequences only and omits some clones. Under half of the omission traces to an unresolved V gene where checked; the cause of the rest is unknown. The sample profile shows hundreds of thousands of clones; about 32% of them were found once. Around 0.065% of the sample is held by the ten biggest clonotypes. What was sequenced was naive CD4+ T cells from blood. This specimen's cell subset or site label, per the study, means: true naive CD4+ T cells. The receptors were gathered from a man younger than 30 in good health.

In its sample, this clone was seen a few times. The chain is built from TRBV7-2 and TRBJ2-3; D possibly corresponds to TRBD2 (6 bases). The V gene lost 1 base and the J gene lost 4 bases, with 9 bases spanning the gap. The CDR3 covers 14 residues. Per the germline V gene, CDR1 is SGHTA and CDR2 is FQGNSA. The chain's CDR3 is CASSLEGLPDTQYF. CDR3 in DNA: TGTGCCAGCAGCTTAGAGGGACTCCCAGATACGCAGTATTTT.

The chain links TRBV7-2 to TRBJ2-6; D may match TRBD1 or TRBD2 (5 bases each). Germline CDR1 and CDR2: SGHTA and FQGNSA. This CDR3 comprises 15 residues. V lost 2 bases to trimming and J lost 12 bases, with 17 bases between them. The CDR3 DNA follows: TGTGCCAGCAGCTTATCGGCAGGGACCCTCGGCGTCCTGACTTTC. Translating it yields CASSLSAGTLGVLTF. The full variable domain, with the rest looked up from reference TRBV7-2 and TRBJ2-6, is GAGVSQSPSNKVTEKGKDVELRCDPISGHTALYWYRQSLGQGLEFLIYFQGNSAPDKSGLPSDRFSAERTGGSVSTLTIQRTQQEDSAVYLCASSLSAGTLGVLTFGAGSRLTVL.

The V gene is TRBV2, the J gene TRBJ2-1; D is unresolved. The CDR3 is 14 residues long. With 6 bases removed from V and 1 base from J, the gap between germline ends came to 10 bases. Germline V gene data show CDR1 as SNHLY and CDR2 as FYNNEI. The CDR3 loop reads CASRLISSYNEQFF. The DNA for the CDR3 is TGTGCCAGCAGGCTAATATCTTCCTACAATGAGCAGTTCTTC.

In nucleotides, the CDR3 is TGCAGCGTTGAATTGGTTCGCTATGGCTACACCTTC. Its protein is CSVELVRYGYTF. The chain recombines TRBV29-1 with TRBJ1-2; the D is unclear. This CDR3 spans 12 amino acids. CDR1 and CDR2 from the germline V gene are SQVTM and ANQGSEA. The V end lost 2 bases, the J end lost 4 bases, and 8 bases lay between the germline ends. Together with reference TRBV29-1 and TRBJ1-2, the CDR3 gives the full variable domain: SAVISQKPSRDICQRGTSLTIQCQVDSQVTMMFWYRQQPGQSLTLIATANQGSEATYESGFVIDKFPISRPNLTFSTLTVSNMSPEDSSIYLCSVELVRYGYTFGSGTRLTVV.

The chain has TRBV5-1 and TRBJ2-5; D gene unclear. Trimming pared 0 bases from V and 5 bases from J, leaving 11 bases between. The CDR3 runs 14 residues. Germline lookup yields CDR1 SGHRS and CDR2 YFSETQ. The CDR3, as DNA: TGCGCCAGCAGCTTGGATAGGGATGGGGAGACCCAGTACTTC. The encoded protein is CASSLDRDGETQYF.

The V and J genes are TRBV28 and TRBJ2-7, with D perhaps matching TRBD2 (5 bases). The CDR3 loop spans 13 amino acids. Germline values: CDR1 MDHEN, CDR2 SYDVKM. V shed 6 bases and J shed 2 bases, with 11 bases lying between them. CDR3 residues: CASSSTSPYEQYF. The CDR3 coding sequence is TGTGCCAGCAGCTCAACTAGTCCCTACGAGCAGTACTTC. Full variable domain (outside the CDR3, taken from reference TRBV28 and TRBJ2-7): DVKVTQSSRYLVKRTGEKVFLECVQDMDHENMFWYRQDPGLGLRLIYFSYDVKMKEKGDIPEGYSVSREKKERFSLILESASTNQTSMYLCASSSTSPYEQYFGPGTRLTVT.

This clone was observed a single time. Other DNA variants within this sample encode the same CDR3. The chain has TRBV7-9 and TRBJ2-7; D unclear. Trimming shortened V by 0 bases and J by 7 bases, and 4 bases separated the two germline ends. The length of the CDR3 is 11 residues. Germline V gene sequence: CDR1 SEHNR, CDR2 FQNEAQ (reference sequence). The CDR3 here is CASSLAAEQYF. DNA of the CDR3: TGTGCCAGCAGCTTAGCGGCAGAGCAGTACTTC.

V and J are TRBV6-5 and TRBJ2-3; 7 positions agree with TRBD1. The CDR3 totals 13 residues. The ends lost 7 bases at V and 5 bases at J; junction bases unmatched: 6. CDR1 MNHEY and CDR2 SVGAGI come from the germline V gene. The CDR3 region has the DNA TGTGCCAGCACGAGGGGGCAGGAAGATACGCAGTATTTT. This translates into CASTRGQEDTQYF.

The J gene is TRBJ2-3, the V gene TRBV18, with a tentative D call TRBD2 (5 bases). Germline V gives CDR1 KGHSH, CDR2 LQKENI. V was cut by 1 base and J by 1 base, with 12 bases left in between. The CDR3 covers 16 residues. Here the CDR3 DNA reads TGTGCCAGCTCACCACGGTCGCGGGCCCGCACAGATACGCAGTATTTT. The encoded protein is CASSPRSRARTDTQYF.

This sequence joins TRBV19 and TRBJ2-7, with TRBD2 as a possible D gene (6 bases). CDR1 is LNHDA, CDR2 SQIVND, per germline (reference sequence). V lost 6 bases and J lost 4, with 10 bases in between. The CDR3 consists of 12 residues. The CDR3 coding sequence is TGTGCCAGTAGCCACCGGGGGTACGAGCAGTACTTC. Its protein product is CASSHRGYEQYF.

This chain uses TRBV15 with TRBJ1-2; D not resolved. The CDR3 totals 13 residues. CDR1 is LNHNV and CDR2 is YYDKDF in the germline V gene (reference sequence). Between the trimmed V and J ends, which lost 1 base and 4 bases, there was a span of 7 bases. The CDR3 loop is CATSRVGSYGYTF. The CDR3 DNA follows: TGTGCCACCAGCAGAGTGGGGAGCTATGGCTACACCTTC.

The chain is built from TRBV5-1 and TRBJ2-1; D call uncertain. The CDR3 covers 16 residues. V shed 0 bases and J shed 0 bases, with 10 bases lying between them. Germline CDR1 SGHRS, CDR2 YFSETQ. The CDR3 DNA reads TGCGCCAGCAGCTTGGTTGGAACGAGCTCCTACAATGAGCAGTTCTTC. This gives the protein CASSLVGTSSYNEQFF.

The sample holds a few counts of this clone. The chain couples TRBV2 to TRBJ2-5, with 12 bases identical to TRBD2. The V gene's germline CDR1 is SNHLY and CDR2 FYNNEI. This CDR3 has 15 amino acids. J was trimmed by 4 bases and V by 8 bases; bases with no gene match: 8. CDR3 amino acids: CASRRELAGGETQYF. CDR3 DNA: TGTGCCAGCCGTAGAGAACTAGCGGGAGGAGAGACCCAGTACTTC.